The 2 T cell receptor beta chains below all came from one sample that was sequenced in a study of OX40 agonist ivuxolimab in advanced cancers. Sequencing used immunoSEQ multiplex PCR; TCRdb keeps in-frame clones, though not all of them. The data hold 72,000 or so clones, with 87% observed a single time. The material was CD4+ or CD8+ T cells sorted from blood, obtained in a trial of the OX40 agonist ivuxolimab. All receptors come from an adult with an advanced solid tumor such as melanoma, head and neck, liver or kidney cancer.

This chain connects TRBV6-6 to TRBJ2-7; D might be TRBD1 or TRBD2, each matching 5 bases. V lost 7 bases, J lost 1 base, and 20 bases lay in between. The length of the CDR3 is 16 residues. Germline CDR1 is MNHNY and CDR2 is SVGAGI (reference sequence). The CDR3 DNA reads TGTGCCAGCATTCCAGGGCCCGGGACGCCGTCCTACGAGCAGTACTTC. The encoded protein is CASIPGPGTPSYEQYF.

This chain connects TRBV19 to TRBJ1-2, with D possibly TRBD1 on 6 matching bases. V lost 1 base to trimming and J lost 4 bases, with 10 bases between them. Germline V gene sequence: CDR1 LNHDA, CDR2 SQIVND (reference sequence). The CDR3 totals 14 residues. CDR3 loop: CASSIGRTVYGYTF. As DNA, the CDR3 is TGTGCCAGTAGTATAGGGAGGACAGTCTATGGCTACACCTTC.